The 22 T cell receptor beta chains below all came from one sample that was sequenced in a study of radiotherapy plus CTLA-4 blockade in lung cancer. Produced via immunoSEQ multiplex PCR; TCRdb's table is partial and in-frame only. The sample has about 98,000 clones; 75% to 90% are singletons. The sequencing here drew on peripheral blood, taken from a patient treated with radiotherapy plus ipilimumab. The receptors originated from a human donor with non-small cell lung cancer who had a partial response to radiotherapy plus ipilimumab.

The chain links TRBV7-3 to TRBJ2-7; D is perhaps TRBD1 (5 bases). The CDR3 length is 14 residues. The germline V gene encodes CDR1 SGHTA and CDR2 FQGTGA. V lost 5 bases, J lost 2 bases, and 13 bases lay in between. The CDR3 DNA follows: TGTGCCAGCAGCCCATGGGGCGGAGCCTACGAGCAGTACTTC. The encoded protein is CASSPWGGAYEQYF.

This sequence joins TRBV7-2 and TRBJ2-2; the match to TRBD1 covers 7 bases. This CDR3 comprises 15 residues. The junction had 7 bases not matched to a gene; V was cut back by 3 bases and J by 6 bases. The germline CDR1 and CDR2 sequences are SGHTA and FQGNSA. This CDR3 is CASSFRGLGAGELFF. In nucleotides, the CDR3 is TGTGCCAGCAGCTTTAGGGGGCTCGGGGCCGGGGAGCTGTTTTTT.

The V and J genes are TRBV30 and TRBJ2-6; TRBD2 aligns across 7 bases. There are 17 residues in the CDR3. The V and J ends lost 3 bases and 0 bases, in that order; junction bases with no gene match: 8. Germline CDR1 GTSNPN, CDR2 SVGIG (reference sequence). The CDR3 DNA reads as TGTGCCTGGAGCGGGCTAGCGGTACTCTCTGGGGCCAACGTCCTGACTTTC. Protein: CAWSGLAVLSGANVLTF. The variable domain in full, completed from reference TRBV30 and TRBJ2-6, reads SQTIHQWPATLVQPVGSPLSLECTVEGTSNPNLYWYRQAAGRGLQLLFYSVGIGQISSEVPQNLSASRPQDRQFILSSKKLLLSDSGFYLCAWSGLAVLSGANVLTFGAGSRLTVL.

This clone was counted a few times. V is TRBV5-1 and J is TRBJ2-1; tentative D call: TRBD2 (6 bases). This CDR3 is 16 amino acids long. The germline V gene has CDR1 SGHRS and CDR2 YFSETQ. The V and J ends lost 0 bases and 0 bases respectively, with 10 bases between them. CDR3 residues: CASSLGGGSSYNEQFF. CDR3 DNA: TGCGCCAGCAGCTTGGGCGGAGGGAGCTCCTACAATGAGCAGTTCTTC.

V is TRBV9 and J is TRBJ2-3; TRBD2 agrees at 11 bases. From germline, CDR1 is SGDLS and CDR2 YYNGEE. The V and J ends lost 3 bases and 2 bases, in that order; junction bases with no gene match: 5. The length of the CDR3 is 16 residues. The CDR3 is CASSAGTSGITDTQYF. The CDR3 DNA is TGTGCCAGCAGCGCCGGGACTAGCGGTATCACAGATACGCAGTATTTT.

The V and J genes are TRBV6-1 and TRBJ1-1, with TRBD1 matching over 7 bases. V lost 5 bases and J lost 5; bases outside the gene matches: 11. This CDR3 contains 15 residues. Germline V lookup: CDR1 MNHNS, CDR2 SASEGT. Written as DNA, the CDR3 is TGTGCCAGCAGTAATCAAGACAGGGTGGGGACTGAAGCTTTCTTT. Translation gives CASSNQDRVGTEAFF.

This chain connects TRBV27 to TRBJ2-1; 10 bases are a match to TRBD2. With V trimmed by 4 bases and J by 4 bases, 13 bases remained unmatched. The germline gives CDR1 MNHEY, CDR2 SMNVEV (reference sequence). The CDR3 totals 18 residues. CDR3 coding DNA: TGTGCCAGCAGTTCCACCCCCACAGCGGGAGGGGGGTACAATGAGCAGTTCTTC. This encodes CASSSTPTAGGGYNEQFF.

The chain links TRBV19 to TRBJ2-3, with D possibly TRBD1 on 6 matching bases. Trimming took off 10 bases at V and 2 bases at J, with 13 bases between the two ends. Per the germline V gene, CDR1 is LNHDA and CDR2 is SQIVND (reference sequence). The CDR3 loop spans 13 amino acids. CDR3 sequence: CATIGQNTDTQYF. In nucleotides, the CDR3 is TGTGCCACTATAGGACAGAACACAGATACGCAGTATTTT.

At least ten counts were recorded for this clone. V is TRBV2 and J is TRBJ1-1; D unclear. Trimming removed 4 bases at V and 4 bases at J, with 10 bases between. The CDR3 runs 13 residues. Germline CDR1 and CDR2: SNHLY and FYNNEI. The DNA of the CDR3 is TGTGCCAGCAGTGCGGGAGCTGGCACTGAAGCTTTCTTT. Its translation: CASSAGAGTEAFF. The full variable domain, completed using reference TRBV2 and TRBJ1-1, is EPEVTQTPSHQVTQMGQEVILRCVPISNHLYFYWYRQILGQKVEFLVSFYNNEISEKSEIFDDQFSVERPDGSNFTLKIRSTKLEDSAMYFCASSAGAGTEAFFGQGTRLTVV.

This clone was seen a few times. J is TRBJ2-1 and V is TRBV5-1, with TRBD2 identical over 11 bases. Germline trimming cut 0 bases from V and 8 bases from J; bases unmatched to any gene: 4. Germline V lookup: CDR1 SGHRS, CDR2 YFSETQ. The CDR3 length is 15 residues. CDR3 sequence reads: CASSLVAGGPYEQFF. In DNA, the CDR3 is TGCGCCAGCAGCTTGGTAGCGGGAGGGCCATATGAGCAGTTCTTC.

J is TRBJ2-1 and V is TRBV6-4, with TRBD2 matching over 7 bases. With V trimmed by 2 bases and J by 8 bases, 6 bases remained unmatched. The CDR3 loop spans 14 amino acids. The germline V gene encodes CDR1 MRHNA and CDR2 SNTAGT. The chain's CDR3 is CASSDGGGGDEQFF. CDR3 bases: TGTGCCAGCAGTGACGGGGGGGGTGGGGATGAGCAGTTCTTC.

To note about this clone: An end of the junction differs from the germline gene, which may be a read error. The genes are TRBV7-8 and TRBJ1-2; TRBD1 aligns across 9 bases. Germline values: CDR1 SGHVS, CDR2 FQNEAQ. The CDR3 loop spans 14 amino acids. CDR3 bases: TGTGCCAGCGGCTTACAGGGGGCGGACTATGGCTACACCTTC. Translating it yields CASGLQGADYGYTF.

The chain employs TRBV13 and TRBJ1-2; D is unresolved. Germline V lookup: CDR1 PRHDT, CDR2 FYEKMQ (reference sequence). This CDR3 comprises 11 residues. V was clipped by 4 bases and J by 4 bases, with 4 bases between them. The CDR3 spells CASSSSYGYTF. CDR3 sequence (DNA): TGTGCCAGCAGCTCGAGCTATGGCTACACCTTC.

J is TRBJ1-3 and V is TRBV2; a possible D gene is TRBD1 (5 bases). The CDR3 sequence is 14 residues long. Germline CDR1 SNHLY, CDR2 FYNNEI. Trimming removed 6 bases from V and 0 bases from J, with 9 bases in between. The CDR3 DNA reads as TGTGCCAGCAGGGGGCAGGGCTCTGGAAACACCATATATTTT. This codes for CASRGQGSGNTIYF.

CDR3 DNA sequence: TGTGCCAGCAGCCAAGATTCACAGGTCTCGCAAAATAACTATGGCTACACCTTC. This sequence encodes CASSQDSQVSQNNYGYTF. The chain joins TRBV4-2 to TRBJ1-2; possible D gene TRBD1, 5 bases. V lost 0 bases to trimming and J lost 1 base, with 18 bases between them. The CDR3 has 18 amino acids. Germline CDR1 is LGHNA and CDR2 is YNFKEQ.

CDR3 sequence (DNA): TGTGCCAGCAGTTACGGCACAGGGGACTACGAGCAGTACTTC. Translated: CASSYGTGDYEQYF. The rearrangement uses TRBV6-5 and TRBJ2-7; 7 bases line up with TRBD1. The CDR3 spans 14 residues. CDR1 is MNHEY and CDR2 is SVGAGI in the germline V gene. The V segment lost 2 bases and the J segment 3 bases; nucleotides outside the gene matches: 4.

This clone is a singleton in its sample. The rearrangement links TRBV6-5 to TRBJ1-3; D is possibly TRBD1 (6 bases). With 0 bases removed from V and 2 bases from J, the gap between germline ends came to 11 bases. This CDR3 comprises 16 residues. Germline CDR1 MNHEY, CDR2 SVGAGI. DNA of the CDR3: TGTGCCAGCAGTTACTCGGGGCAGGGGACTGGAAACACCATATATTTT. It translates to CASSYSGQGTGNTIYF.

This chain links TRBV15 with TRBJ2-3; a possible D gene is TRBD2 (6 bases). Germline V gene sequence: CDR1 LNHNV, CDR2 YYDKDF (reference sequence). This CDR3 is 16 amino acids long. V was clipped by 0 bases and J by 4 bases, with 14 bases between them. This CDR3 is CATSRDFAGSPDTQYF. CDR3 nucleotides: TGTGCCACCAGCAGAGACTTTGCGGGAAGCCCAGATACGCAGTATTTT.

V usage is TRBV27 and J usage is TRBJ1-2, with a tentative D call TRBD1 (5 bases). Germline CDR1 reads MNHEY; CDR2 reads SMNVEV (reference sequence). There are 14 residues in the CDR3. With 2 bases removed from V and 8 bases from J, the gap between germline ends came to 15 bases. CDR3 sequence: CASSLGARVRGYTF. In nucleotides, the CDR3 is TGTGCCAGCAGTTTAGGGGCCAGGGTGCGGGGCTACACCTTC.

The chain employs TRBV5-1 and TRBJ1-4; 7 bases are a match to TRBD1. From germline, CDR1 is SGHRS and CDR2 YFSETQ. Trimming at V came to 4 bases and at J to 8 bases, leaving 14 bases not matched to a gene. CDR3 length: 16 amino acids. Here the CDR3 DNA reads TGCGCCAGCAGCCAGGATTCGACAGGGTTGAGAGAAAAACTGTTTTTT. Translating gives CASSQDSTGLREKLFF. The full variable domain, with the rest looked up from reference TRBV5-1 and TRBJ1-4, is KAGVTQTPRYLIKTRGQQVTLSCSPISGHRSVSWYQQTPGQGLQFLFEYFSETQRNKGNFPGRFSGRQFSNSRSEMNVSTLELGDSALYLCASSQDSTGLREKLFFGSGTQLSVL.

The chain uses TRBV28 and TRBJ2-5, with TRBD1 matching 9 bases. The germline gives CDR1 MDHEN, CDR2 SYDVKM. CDR3 length: 16 amino acids. Trimming took 2 bases from V and 5 from J; bases not matched to a gene: 9. The CDR3 DNA reads TGTGCCAGCAGTTTAGGTGGGACAGGGTATAGGGAGACCCAGTACTTC. This gives the protein CASSLGGTGYRETQYF.

CDR3 loop: CASSLRGGFQNEQFF. The CDR3 DNA reads as TGCGCCAGCAGCTTAAGGGGGGGCTTTCAGAATGAGCAGTTCTTC. The chain has TRBV5-1 and TRBJ2-1; tentatively, D is TRBD2 (7 bases). The germline CDR1 and CDR2 sequences are SGHRS and YFSETQ. The CDR3 length is 15 residues. V shed 2 bases and J shed 7 bases, with 16 bases lying between them. Filled out from reference TRBV5-1 and TRBJ2-1, the complete variable domain reads KAGVTQTPRYLIKTRGQQVTLSCSPISGHRSVSWYQQTPGQGLQFLFEYFSETQRNKGNFPGRFSGRQFSNSRSEMNVSTLELGDSALYLCASSLRGGFQNEQFFGPGTRLTVL.